This TCR beta chain originates from a study of blood T cell repertoires in COVID-19. Study details: T cells, B-cell-depleted T cells, or PBMCs provided the cDNA or gDNA that served as material.

Original handling: Amplified reference gene primers provided the basis for estimating nucleated cell counts. Produced via immunoSEQ multiplex PCR; TCRdb's table is partial and in-frame only. The V and J calls and the clone size are those of that table, but D and trimming were determined from the DNA. The data hold hundreds of thousands of clones, with 88% observed a single time. V lost 1 base and J lost 3; bases outside the gene matches: 6. There are 16 residues in the CDR3. Germline lookup yields CDR1 KGHSH and CDR2 LQKENI. Before being deemed recovered, Cohort 3 donors had two negative PCRs, clearance, or symptom resolution.

The chain carries TRBV18 and TRBJ2-3; TRBD2 aligns across 8 bases. The receptor's source is a woman in her forties or fifties who had recovered from COVID-19. Sequencing input: PBMCs or T cells enriched from blood (not recorded which). The CDR3 DNA follows: TGTGCCAGCTCACCACTCGGGGTAGCGGGAACAGATACGCAGTATTTT. It is translated as CASSPLGVAGTDTQYF. Full variable domain (outside the CDR3, taken from reference TRBV18 and TRBJ2-3): NAGVMQNPRHLVRRRGQEARLRCSPMKGHSHVYWYRQLPEEGLKFMVYLQKENIIDESGMPKERFSAEFPKEGPSILRIQQVVRGDSAAYFCASSPLGVAGTDTQYFGPGTRLTVL.